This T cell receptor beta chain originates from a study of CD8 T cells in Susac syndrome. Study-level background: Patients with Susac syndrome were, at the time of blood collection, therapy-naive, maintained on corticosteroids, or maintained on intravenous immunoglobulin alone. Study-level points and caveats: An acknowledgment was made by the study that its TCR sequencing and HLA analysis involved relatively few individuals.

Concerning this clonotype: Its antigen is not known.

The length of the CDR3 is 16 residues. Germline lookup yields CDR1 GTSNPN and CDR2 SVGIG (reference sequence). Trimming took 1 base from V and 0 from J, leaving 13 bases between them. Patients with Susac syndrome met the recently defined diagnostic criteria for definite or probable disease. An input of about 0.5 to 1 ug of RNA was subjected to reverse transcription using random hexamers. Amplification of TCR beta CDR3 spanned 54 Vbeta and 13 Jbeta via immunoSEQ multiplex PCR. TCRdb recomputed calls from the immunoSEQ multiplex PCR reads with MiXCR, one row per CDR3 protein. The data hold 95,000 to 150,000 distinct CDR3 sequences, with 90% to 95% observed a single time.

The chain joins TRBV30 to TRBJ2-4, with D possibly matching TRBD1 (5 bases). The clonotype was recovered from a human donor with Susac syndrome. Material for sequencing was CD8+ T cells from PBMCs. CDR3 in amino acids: CAWSGRQSLAKNIQYF. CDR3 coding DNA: TGTGCCTGGAGTGGAAGACAGTCCTTAGCCAAAAACATTCAGTACTTC.